This TCR beta chain emerged from a study of T cells after yellow fever vaccination. About the research overall: The authors prepared low-cell-number fractions using SMART-Seq v4 Ultra Low Input. Study-wide results and caveats: Reappearing after the booster were most of the clones from primary vaccination (96% CD4, approximately 88% CD8). It was the secondary response that reached its peak faster, day 5 versus 15, but it was weaker. Clonotype sharing between CD4 and CD8 compartments was small.

CDR1 and CDR2 from the germline V gene are SGHTA and FQGNSA. The CDR3 covers 13 residues. With respect to this clonotype: The antigen is not known. Compared with germline, one end of the junction differs, possibly owing to a read error.

TCRdb used MiXCR to reprocess the 5' RACE reads, holding one entry per CDR3 protein. The sample lists 620,000 or so distinct CDR3 sequences, roughly a sixth occurring once. The starting material was PBMCs, obtained 5 days after the first yellow fever vaccination. This sequence was found in a man aged 18-30 years who received the YFV17D yellow fever vaccine. The chain is built from TRBV7-2 and TRBJ2-5; tentatively, D is TRBD1 (6 bases). The CDR3 nucleotides read TGTGCCAGCAGATTAGGGGGTGTTGAGACCCAGTACTTC. This gives the protein CASRLGGVETQYF. Looking up the rest from reference TRBV7-2 and TRBJ2-5 gives the full variable domain: GAGVSQSPSNKVTEKGKDVELRCDPISGHTALYWYRQSLGQGLEFLIYFQGNSAPDKSGLPSDRFSAERTGGSVSTLTIQRTQQEDSAVYLCASRLGGVETQYFGPGTRLLVL.